The present T cell receptor (beta chain) was sequenced within a study of cytomegalovirus exposure and HLA in healthy donors. The germline CDR1 and CDR2 sequences are GTSNPN and SVGIG (reference sequence). CDR3 length: 14 amino acids. V was pared by 0 bases and J by 9 bases, with 15 bases between. In the PCR, 60 Vbeta and 13 Jbeta primers were used. The repertoire was sequenced with immunoSEQ multiplex PCR; TCRdb's copy has only in-frame clones and lacks some. This repertoire shows around 37,000 clones, 82% found once; its top ten account for roughly a tenth. The chain combines TRBV30 with TRBJ2-1; TRBD1 might be the D (6 bases). Input material: PBMCs. This clonotype was obtained from a young woman in good health and CMV-seropositive. CDR3 protein: CAWSVTGMRREQFF. The CDR3 DNA sequence: TGTGCCTGGAGTGTGACAGGAATGAGGCGTGAGCAGTTCTTC.